This T cell receptor beta chain was identified in a study of T-cell reconstitution after alpha-beta-depleted transplantation in children. Unique molecular identifiers were built into the TCRbeta library. In TCRdb, the PCR reads were re-called with MiXCR into one record per CDR3 protein. Of roughly 300,000 distinct CDR3 sequences listed, roughly 9.5% are singletons. This TCR came from a human donor who donated a stem cell graft to a child with SCID. Specimen: PBMCs from the stem cell graft donor, collected from the stem cell graft.

CDR3 residues: CASSLAKPSYEQYF. The CDR3, as DNA: TGCGCCAGCAGCTTGGCAAAGCCGTCCTACGAGCAGTACTTC. The rearrangement links TRBV5-1 to TRBJ2-7; unclear D gene. Trimming pared 0 bases from V and 1 base from J, leaving 8 bases between. The germline gives CDR1 SGHRS, CDR2 YFSETQ. The CDR3 consists of 14 residues.